The following is a TCR beta chain sequence with its context. In the authors' workflow: The assay estimated nucleated cells by amplifying reference gene primers. Profiled with immunoSEQ multiplex PCR; TCRdb holds only in-frame clones, not every one. The DNA was the basis for D and trimming; V, J and clone size are from that table. The sample lists about 270,000 clones; more than 85% were seen once. Cohort placement rested on clinical history that participants reported themselves. Germline V lookup: CDR1 SNHLY, CDR2 FYNNEI. The V and J ends lost 4 bases and 0 bases respectively, with 9 bases between them. The CDR3 length is 14 residues. The sample originates from a study of blood T cell repertoires in COVID-19. About the research overall: Material from acute and convalescent COVID-19 was sourced from the United States, Italy and Spain. T cells, B-cell-depleted T cells, or PBMCs provided the cDNA or gDNA that served as material.

The material sequenced was PBMCs or T cells enriched from blood (not recorded which). This chain joins TRBV2 and TRBJ2-5; D may be TRBD1 (6 bases). The origin of this receptor is a middle-aged man who had been exposed to COVID-19. CDR3 loop: CASSGDTYQETQYF. In DNA form, the CDR3 reads TGTGCCAGCAGTGGGGACACTTACCAAGAGACCCAGTACTTC.